The 30 T cell receptor beta chains below were found in one sample sequenced in a study of long-term antiretroviral therapy in people with HIV. Version v3.0 of the immunoSEQ assay ran at survey level. TCRdb's copy holds only in-frame clones and misses some; the assay was immunoSEQ multiplex PCR. The table lists tens of thousands of clones, roughly 93% of them singletons. The material sequenced was unsorted PBMCs, taken 6.2 years after starting antiretroviral therapy. The source is a man in his forties or fifties with HIV.

The genes are TRBV27 and TRBJ2-7, with 10 bases that match TRBD1. The junction had 19 bases not matched to a gene; V was cut back by 3 bases and J by 5 bases. This CDR3 spans 19 amino acids. CDR1 and CDR2 (germline): MNHEY, SMNVEV (reference sequence). CDR3 region: CASSLFGSGQGGPGDEQYF. The CDR3 region has the DNA TGTGCCAGCAGTTTGTTTGGCTCAGGACAGGGGGGGCCGGGGGACGAGCAGTACTTC.

V and J are TRBV18 and TRBJ1-1; D not resolved. Trimming stripped 4 bases from V and 1 base from J, with 10 bases between. Germline CDR1 and CDR2: KGHSH and LQKENI. CDR3 length equals 14 residues. The CDR3 DNA reads as TGTGCCAGCTCACAGGACGCTCGGAACACTGAAGCTTTCTTT. This translates into CASSQDARNTEAFF.

The rearrangement uses TRBV10-1 and TRBJ2-3; D not resolved. Germline V gene lookup returns CDR1 WNHNN and CDR2 SYGVQD (reference sequence). This CDR3 comprises 14 residues. The V gene lost 6 bases and the J gene lost 4 bases, with 14 bases spanning the gap. CDR3 loop: CASSDTRRSDTQYF. The CDR3, as DNA: TGCGCCAGCAGCGACACTCGACGGTCAGATACGCAGTATTTT.

The chain carries TRBV27 and TRBJ2-2, with D maybe TRBD1 (7 bases). Germline V gene lookup returns CDR1 MNHEY and CDR2 SMNVEV (reference sequence). With 3 bases removed from V and 3 bases from J, the gap between germline ends came to 14 bases. This CDR3 has 16 residues. The CDR3 DNA is TGTGCCAGCAGTTTTGGAGGGGGCTATTACACCGGGGAGCTGTTTTTT. As protein: CASSFGGGYYTGELFF.

This sequence joins TRBV9 and TRBJ1-3; possibly TRBD1 for D (6 bases). The length of the CDR3 is 16 residues. Trimming removed 4 bases from V and 3 bases from J, with 17 bases in between. Per germline, CDR1 SGDLS and CDR2 YYNGEE. The CDR3 nucleotides read TGTGCCAGCAGCCGGGATGAGGGGGTCTTTGGAAACACCATATATTTT. As protein: CASSRDEGVFGNTIYF.

This rearrangement joins TRBV10-2 to TRBJ1-3; D perhaps matches TRBD1 (6 bases). The CDR3 spans 17 residues. Germline-derived CDR1 and CDR2 are WSHSY and SAAADI. V was cut by 0 bases and J by 4 bases, with 16 bases left in between. CDR3 sequence (DNA): TGCGCCAGCAGTGAGTCGGTCGGGGGCGCGGGAGGAAACACCATATATTTT. This sequence encodes CASSESVGGAGGNTIYF.

The chain has TRBV9 and TRBJ1-1; the D gene is possibly TRBD1 (5 bases). Germline CDR1 reads SGDLS; CDR2 reads YYNGEE. The CDR3 sequence is 15 residues long. The V gene lost 0 bases and the J gene lost 4 bases, with 13 bases spanning the gap. CDR3 DNA sequence: TGTGCCAGCAGCGTAGAGATAGACAGAGGCACTGAAGCTTTCTTT. It codes for CASSVEIDRGTEAFF.

V and J are TRBV29-1 and TRBJ1-4; D is uncertain. The CDR3 runs 13 residues. Trimming took 7 bases from V and 3 from J, leaving 12 bases between them. Per the germline V gene, CDR1 is SQVTM and CDR2 is ANQGSEA. CDR3 in amino acids: CSAGIVSNEKLFF. Written as DNA, the CDR3 is TGCAGCGCTGGAATTGTTTCTAATGAAAAACTGTTTTTT.

J is TRBJ1-2 and V is TRBV13, with 9 nucleotides matching TRBD1. Germline CDR1 PRHDT, CDR2 FYEKMQ (reference sequence). V gave up 6 bases and J gave up 4 bases; unmatched junction bases: 6. The CDR3 runs 14 residues. The CDR3 reads CASSEETGGYGYTF. The CDR3 DNA is TGTGCCAGCAGTGAAGAGACAGGGGGCTATGGCTACACCTTC.

The chain employs TRBV6-6 and TRBJ1-1; D perhaps matches TRBD1 (5 bases). This CDR3 spans 14 amino acids. Germline V gene sequence: CDR1 MNHNY, CDR2 SVGAGI (reference sequence). The V and J ends lost 6 bases and 1 base respectively, with 12 bases between them. The CDR3 sequence: CASSFLGPNTEAFF. In DNA, the CDR3 is TGTGCCAGCAGCTTCTTGGGGCCGAACACTGAAGCTTTCTTT.

The rearrangement uses TRBV27 and TRBJ2-7; 8 bases are shared with TRBD1. Germline values: CDR1 MNHEY, CDR2 SMNVEV (reference sequence). V trimming: 2 bases; J trimming: 2 bases; junction bases outside the gene matches: 5. This CDR3 contains 15 residues. The CDR3, as DNA: TGTGCCAGCAGTTTACAGGACAGGGCGCCCTACGAGCAGTACTTC. Protein product: CASSLQDRAPYEQYF.

V usage is TRBV7-3 and J usage is TRBJ2-2, with TRBD1 identical over 7 bases. J was trimmed by 6 bases and V by 3 bases; bases with no gene match: 7. Germline CDR1 reads SGHTA; CDR2 reads FQGTGA. There are 15 residues in the CDR3. The CDR3 coding sequence is TGTGCCAGCAGCTTCTCGACAGGGAAAGCCGGGGAGCTGTTTTTT. Translated, it gives CASSFSTGKAGELFF. The whole variable domain, remainder taken from reference TRBV7-3 and TRBJ2-2, is GAGVSQTPSNKVTEKGKYVELRCDPISGHTALYWYRQSLGQGPEFLIYFQGTGAADDSGLPNDRFFAVRPEGSVSTLKIQRTERGDSAVYLCASSFSTGKAGELFFGEGSRLTVL.

The rearrangement uses TRBV9 and TRBJ2-7; 7 bases map to TRBD1. The germline V gene encodes CDR1 SGDLS and CDR2 YYNGEE. The CDR3 loop spans 18 amino acids. V lost 4 bases and J lost 2; bases outside the gene matches: 18. CDR3 DNA sequence: TGTGCCAGCAGCATATACCGGGACAGCGCAGGACAAACCTACGAGCAGTACTTC. Protein product: CASSIYRDSAGQTYEQYF.

V usage is TRBV7-9 and J usage is TRBJ2-4; D assignment may be TRBD1 or TRBD2 (5 bases each). The CDR3 is 15 amino acids. Trimming took 11 bases from V and 0 from J, leaving 17 bases between them. Per germline, CDR1 SEHNR and CDR2 FQNEAQ (reference sequence). The CDR3 loop reads CAWDPGVLAKNIQYF. The DNA of the CDR3 is TGTGCCTGGGACCCGGGCGTCTTAGCCAAAAACATTCAGTACTTC.

V is TRBV7-3 and J is TRBJ2-7, with no clear D. V lost 2 bases to trimming and J lost 6 bases, with 20 bases between them. The CDR3 runs to 16 residues. Germline V CDR1 and CDR2: SGHTA, FQGTGA. In nucleotides, the CDR3 is TGTGCCAGCAGCTTATCTGCCGGGTCATTAGCTTCCGAGCAGTACTTC. It encodes CASSLSAGSLASEQYF.

This clone was observed once. The rearrangement joins TRBV6-1 to TRBJ1-1; TRBD1 matches at 7 bases. The CDR3 extends over 15 amino acids. CDR1 is MNHNS, CDR2 SASEGT, per germline. V lost 5 bases and J lost 2; bases outside the gene matches: 8. The CDR3 sequence is CASSPPTGRNTEAFF. The CDR3 DNA reads TGTGCCAGCAGTCCCCCGACAGGGAGAAACACTGAAGCTTTCTTT.

This chain links TRBV4-3 with TRBJ2-6; D uncertain. The CDR3 extends over 16 amino acids. The ends were cut back, 0 bases at V and 4 bases at J, with 10 bases in the middle. Germline CDR1 is LGHNA and CDR2 is YSLEER. The CDR3 here is CASSQDFSLGANVLTF. The CDR3 DNA reads as TGCGCCAGCAGCCAAGATTTCAGCTTGGGGGCCAACGTCCTGACTTTC.

This chain joins TRBV7-9 and TRBJ2-2; D ambiguous. This CDR3 spans 13 amino acids. Germline assignment: CDR1 SEHNR and CDR2 FQNEAQ (reference sequence). Trimming stripped 5 bases from V and 6 bases from J, with 10 bases between. The CDR3 bases are TGTGCCAGCAGCCTAATCGGCGCCGGGGAGCTGTTTTTT. Protein product: CASSLIGAGELFF. The whole variable domain, filled in from reference TRBV7-9 and TRBJ2-2, reads DTGVSQNPRHKITKRGQNVTFRCDPISEHNRLYWYRQTLGQGPEFLTYFQNEAQLEKSRLLSDRFSAERPKGSFSTLEIQRTEQGDSAMYLCASSLIGAGELFFGEGSRLTVL.

This clone was observed a single time. V and J are TRBV7-3 and TRBJ2-3; either TRBD1 or TRBD2 may supply D (5 bases each). In germline, CDR1 is SGHTA, CDR2 FQGTGA. The CDR3 runs 15 residues. Trimming pared 4 bases from V and 1 base from J, leaving 12 bases between. The CDR3 sequence is CASSSGTFGTDTQYF. CDR3 nucleotide sequence: TGTGCCAGCAGCTCAGGGACCTTTGGCACAGATACGCAGTATTTT. The whole variable domain, filled in from reference TRBV7-3 and TRBJ2-3, reads GAGVSQTPSNKVTEKGKYVELRCDPISGHTALYWYRQSLGQGPEFLIYFQGTGAADDSGLPNDRFFAVRPEGSVSTLKIQRTERGDSAVYLCASSSGTFGTDTQYFGPGTRLTVL.

V and J are TRBV10-2 and TRBJ2-2; D may be TRBD1 or TRBD2 (5 bases each). CDR1 WSHSY and CDR2 SAAADI come from the germline V gene. This CDR3 has 14 residues. Trimming pared 5 bases from V and 5 bases from J, leaving 12 bases between. CDR3 loop: CASSSGTLTGELFF. CDR3 sequence (DNA): TGCGCCAGCAGTTCAGGGACCCTTACCGGGGAGCTGTTTTTT.

V gene TRBV4-3 combines with J gene TRBJ1-2; D ambiguous. The V end was cut by 0 bases, the J end by 4 bases, with 12 bases between. CDR1 and CDR2 (germline): LGHNA, YSLEER. The CDR3 spans 15 residues. The DNA of the CDR3 is TGCGCCAGCAGCCAAGAGTTGGGCCCGTCCTATGGCTACACCTTC. This sequence encodes CASSQELGPSYGYTF.

This chain connects TRBV29-1 to TRBJ2-3; D remains ambiguous. Trimming shortened V by 7 bases and J by 1 base, and 15 bases separated the two germline ends. The CDR3 sequence is 14 residues long. Germline-derived CDR1 and CDR2 are SQVTM and ANQGSEA. The CDR3 region has the DNA TGCAGCGGGAGCTTAGGCGGAGGCACAGATACGCAGTATTTT. This translates into CSGSLGGGTDTQYF.

This clone was counted once. The rearrangement links TRBV19 to TRBJ2-5; D possibly uses TRBD1 or TRBD2 (5 bases each). Trimming took 1 base from V and 8 from J, leaving 11 bases between them. CDR1 and CDR2 from the germline V gene are LNHDA and SQIVND (reference sequence). The CDR3 is made up of 13 amino acids. The DNA of the CDR3 is TGTGCCAGTAGTATAGTTGAGGGGCGAACCCAGTACTTC. Amino acids: CASSIVEGRTQYF.

This chain joins TRBV9 and TRBJ2-5; D unresolved. This CDR3 spans 14 amino acids. V was cut by 0 bases and J by 2 bases, with 8 bases left in between. CDR1 is SGDLS and CDR2 is YYNGEE in the germline V gene. The CDR3, as DNA: TGTGCCAGCAGCGTAGAGGGATTTCAAGAGACCCAGTACTTC. Translating gives CASSVEGFQETQYF.

This chain joins TRBV4-1 and TRBJ2-3, with 7 bases fitting TRBD2. CDR1 is MGHRA, CDR2 YSYEKL, per germline. Trimming cost V 4 bases and J 2 bases; bases outside gene matches: 12. The CDR3 spans 17 residues. The CDR3 here is CASSLMEGLAATDTQYF. In DNA form, the CDR3 reads TGCGCCAGCAGCCTTATGGAGGGGCTAGCGGCCACAGATACGCAGTATTTT.

The chain employs TRBV7-9 and TRBJ2-7; maybe TRBD2 (7 bases). Germline CDR1 is SEHNR and CDR2 is FQNEAQ (reference sequence). The CDR3 loop spans 14 amino acids. V shed 6 bases and J shed 4 bases, with 16 bases lying between them. The CDR3 loop reads CASSWGGTLYEQYF. The CDR3 DNA sequence: TGTGCCAGCAGTTGGGGGGGCACCCTTTACGAGCAGTACTTC.

This clone was observed once. The chain employs TRBV15 and TRBJ2-1, with TRBD2 matching 11 bases. V was pared by 4 bases and J by 0 bases, with 2 bases of the junction left unmatched. This CDR3 is 16 amino acids long. Germline V gene lookup returns CDR1 LNHNV and CDR2 YYDKDF (reference sequence). The CDR3 coding sequence is TGTGCCACCAGCAAGCTAGCGGGAGGCTCCTACAATGAGCAGTTCTTC. Its protein product is CATSKLAGGSYNEQFF.

This clone showed up just once. The rearrangement uses TRBV6-5 and TRBJ2-5; D gene ambiguous. V was trimmed by 4 bases and J by 1 base, leaving 7 bases between them. Germline loops: CDR1 MNHEY, CDR2 SVGAGI. The CDR3 is made up of 13 amino acids. CDR3 DNA sequence: TGTGCCAGCAGTTTAGGTATCCAAGAGACCCAGTACTTC. It specifies CASSLGIQETQYF.

The V call is TRBV10-2, the J call TRBJ2-3; unclear D gene. Germline V lookup: CDR1 WSHSY, CDR2 SAAADI. V dropped 3 bases and J dropped 0 bases, with 10 bases sitting between them. This CDR3 is 15 amino acids long. The CDR3: CASSDVGVSTDTQYF. The CDR3 region has the DNA TGCGCCAGCAGTGATGTAGGCGTTAGCACAGATACGCAGTATTTT.

This chain links TRBV11-2 with TRBJ2-3, with 8 nucleotides matching TRBD1. In germline, CDR1 is SGHAT, CDR2 FQNNGV. The CDR3 sequence is 16 residues long. Trimming removed 3 bases from V and 1 base from J; junction bases left unmatched: 6. The CDR3 coding sequence is TGTGCCAGCAGCTTTCGGCCGGGACAGGGCACAGATACGCAGTATTTT. It is translated as CASSFRPGQGTDTQYF.